Shown below are 27 T cell receptor beta chains from a single sample sequenced in a study of CD4 T cells in relation to SARS-CoV-2 and coronaviruses. Antigen specificity for these receptors is unknown. This table comes from immunoSEQ multiplex PCR, and its TCRdb copy is limited to in-frame clones, with some not included. The sample gives 35,000 or so clones, approximately 80% of which show up once; 5.5% to 8.5% is in the top ten. Specimen: naive CD4+ T cells from PBMCs, cultured in vitro. Documented subset: naive CD4+ T cells isolated by negative enrichment. These receptors all stem from an adult with COVID-19.

This chain uses TRBV23-1 with TRBJ2-5; TRBD2 agrees at 10 bases. TRBV23-1 is an ORF, and what it does is uncertain. CDR3 length equals 22 residues. Trimming removed 4 bases from V and 2 bases from J; junction bases left unmatched: 25. The CDR3 spells CASSPKSTARLAGRRRQETQYF. DNA for the CDR3: TGCGCCAGCAGTCCAAAATCGACTGCCAGACTAGCGGGCCGAAGGCGACAAGAGACCCAGTACTTC.

The CDR3 region has the DNA TGCGCCAGCAGCTTGAGGACCAACTACGAGCAGTACTTC. This gives the protein CASSLRTNYEQYF. This chain links TRBV5-1 with TRBJ2-7, with D uncertain. The ends were cut back, 1 base at V and 3 bases at J, with 8 bases in the middle. This CDR3 comprises 13 residues. Germline V gives CDR1 SGHRS, CDR2 YFSETQ.

The rearrangement links TRBV29-1 to TRBJ1-1, with a weak D call TRBD1 (5 bases). Germline V lookup: CDR1 SQVTM, CDR2 ANQGSEA. The CDR3 is 12 amino acids. V was shortened by 6 bases and J by 8 bases, with 16 bases between the two germline ends. DNA of the CDR3: TGCAGCGTCCTCCCTGTGGGACGGGAAGCTTTCTTT. Its protein is CSVLPVGREAFF.

CDR3: CASSSRGWITNTGELFF. In DNA form, the CDR3 reads TGTGCCAGCAGCTCCCGAGGGTGGATAACGAACACCGGGGAGCTGTTTTTT. The rearrangement joins TRBV7-9 to TRBJ2-2, with D perhaps TRBD2 (5 bases). The CDR3 totals 17 residues. Deletions cut 4 bases from V and 0 bases from J, with 15 bases between. Germline values: CDR1 SEHNR, CDR2 FQNEAQ (reference sequence).

This chain uses TRBV7-2 with TRBJ2-2, with unresolved D. The CDR3 has 12 amino acids. Germline-derived CDR1 and CDR2 are SGHTA and FQGNSA. V gave up 3 bases and J gave up 5 bases, with 4 bases separating them. CDR3 in DNA: TGTGCCAGCAGCTTGAGAACCGGGGAGCTGTTTTTT. Translation gives CASSLRTGELFF.

The rearrangement uses TRBV6-5 and TRBJ2-1; D possibly corresponds to TRBD2 (6 bases). CDR1 and CDR2 from the germline V gene are MNHEY and SVGAGI. V was trimmed by 6 bases and J by 6 bases, leaving 12 bases between them. The CDR3 is 13 residues long. CDR3 in DNA: TGTGCCAGCAGGAGTCGGAGGGTCAATGAGCAGTTCTTC. Translating it yields CASRSRRVNEQFF.

V is TRBV6-2 or TRBV6-3 and J is TRBJ2-6; D gene ambiguous. V was trimmed by 2 bases and J by 1 base, leaving 3 bases between them. The CDR3 length is 14 residues. The germline V gene has CDR1 MNHEY and CDR2 SVGEGT. CDR3 sequence reads: CASSYPSGANVLTF. The DNA for the CDR3 is TGTGCCAGCAGTTACCCGTCTGGGGCCAACGTCCTGACTTTC.

The DNA for the CDR3 is TGTGCCAGCAACTGGGGACAGGGTATCGGCTACACCTTC. Protein sequence: CASNWGQGIGYTF. The chain links TRBV12-3 or TRBV12-4 to TRBJ1-2; TRBD1 aligns across 9 bases. The CDR3 totals 13 residues. Germline trimming cut 7 bases from V and 8 bases from J; bases unmatched to any gene: 8.

Notes on this clone: Other DNA sequences from this sample encode an identical CDR3 as well. The gene calls are TRBV7-8 and TRBJ2-7; D might be TRBD2 (6 bases). The germline V gene encodes CDR1 SGHVS and CDR2 FQNEAQ. Deletions cut 0 bases from V and 4 bases from J, with 10 bases between. This CDR3 has 14 amino acids. CDR3 nucleotide sequence: TGTGCCAGCAGCTTAGCGGGGGGTCTTTACGAGCAGTACTTC. Translating it yields CASSLAGGLYEQYF.

The chain carries TRBV7-8 and TRBJ2-1; the D is unclear. The germline V gene encodes CDR1 SGHVS and CDR2 FQNEAQ. V was pared by 5 bases and J by 6 bases, with 11 bases between. This CDR3 is 13 amino acids long. CDR3 sequence: CASSPRSANEQFF. CDR3 in DNA: TGTGCCAGCAGCCCCCGGAGCGCCAATGAGCAGTTCTTC.

The genes are TRBV7-9 and TRBJ1-1, with D maybe TRBD1 (5 bases). Between the trimmed V and J ends, which lost 4 bases and 1 base, there was a span of 13 bases. Germline V lookup: CDR1 SEHNR, CDR2 FQNEAQ (reference sequence). The CDR3 consists of 15 residues. CDR3 region: CASSSTGHPNTEAFF. The CDR3 nucleotides are TGTGCCAGCAGCTCTACAGGACACCCGAACACTGAAGCTTTCTTT.

The CDR3 nucleotides read TGTGCCAGCAGCGCGGGGGGGATCCCGTACCAAGAGACCCAGTACTTC. This codes for CASSAGGIPYQETQYF. The chain combines TRBV11-2 with TRBJ2-5, with TRBD2 matching 9 bases. Germline V gene data show CDR1 as SGHAT and CDR2 as FQNNGV. The CDR3 contains 16 residues. Trimming took 5 bases from V and 0 from J; bases not matched to a gene: 7.

V and J are TRBV25-1 and TRBJ2-1; D gene uncertain. V lost 2 bases and J 7 bases, leaving 3 bases between the germline ends. This CDR3 region has 11 residues. Germline CDR1 and CDR2: MGHDK and SYGVNS. CDR3 DNA sequence: TGTGCCAGCAGTGAACTAAATGAGCAGTTCTTC. Protein: CASSELNEQFF.

The rearrangement links TRBV6-4 to TRBJ2-7; 10 nucleotides agree with TRBD2. Looked up from germline, CDR1 is MRHNA and CDR2 is SNTAGT. The J segment lost 3 bases and the V segment lost 5 bases, leaving 7 bases of the junction unmatched. The CDR3 sequence is 15 residues long. The CDR3 DNA is TGTGCCAGCAGTCAACATTCTAGCGGGGGCTACGAGCAGTACTTC. This encodes CASSQHSSGGYEQYF.

This clone was observed a single time. The chain joins TRBV30 to TRBJ2-7; weak D call: TRBD2 (6 bases). V was pared by 4 bases and J by 2 bases, with 21 bases between. CDR1 GTSNPN and CDR2 SVGIG come from the germline V gene (reference sequence). The CDR3 sequence is 16 residues long. CDR3 protein: CAWIAPGAGTAYEQYF. The CDR3 DNA sequence: TGTGCCTGGATCGCCCCCGGAGCGGGCACCGCCTACGAGCAGTACTTC.

V usage is TRBV2 and J usage is TRBJ2-2, with TRBD2 identical over 10 bases. CDR3 size: 18 residues. CDR1 is SNHLY and CDR2 is FYNNEI in the germline V gene. Trimming took 0 bases from V and 3 from J; bases not matched to a gene: 7. The CDR3 sequence: CASSEALGTSVYTGELFF. The CDR3 nucleotides are TGTGCCAGCAGTGAAGCGCTTGGGACTAGCGTTTACACCGGGGAGCTGTTTTTT.

The chain couples TRBV28 to TRBJ2-2; 7 bases align to TRBD1. Germline CDR1 reads MDHEN; CDR2 reads SYDVKM. The CDR3 covers 15 residues. V lost 7 bases to trimming and J lost 6 bases; unmatched junction nucleotides: 11. CDR3 residues: CASIVGTAGAGELFF. In DNA, the CDR3 is TGTGCCAGCATTGTGGGGACAGCAGGCGCCGGGGAGCTGTTTTTT.

The chain carries TRBV4-3 and TRBJ2-3; D is unresolved. There are 17 residues in the CDR3. Trimming pared 0 bases from V and 2 bases from J, leaving 15 bases between. CDR1 is LGHNA, CDR2 YSLEER, per germline. The CDR3 protein is CASSQEVGDFNTDTQYF. In nucleotides, the CDR3 is TGCGCCAGCAGCCAAGAAGTTGGAGACTTCAACACAGATACGCAGTATTTT.

The gene calls are TRBV28 and TRBJ2-6; 8 nucleotides agree with TRBD1. After removal of 6 bases from V and 12 bases from J, the junction contained 10 bases not matched to a gene. The CDR3 spans 14 residues. The germline V gene has CDR1 MDHEN and CDR2 SYDVKM. CDR3 nucleotide sequence: TGTGCCAGCAGCCAGACAGGGGAAGGATTCGTCCTGACTTTC. Its protein product is CASSQTGEGFVLTF.

The V call is TRBV19, the J call TRBJ2-3; maybe TRBD2 (6 bases). There are 16 residues in the CDR3. The V and J ends lost 0 bases and 6 bases respectively, with 16 bases between them. Germline lookup yields CDR1 LNHDA and CDR2 SQIVND (reference sequence). The CDR3 loop reads CASSIELTGSSDTQYF. CDR3 coding DNA: TGTGCCAGTAGTATAGAACTTACCGGGAGCTCGGATACGCAGTATTTT.

V is TRBV19 and J is TRBJ2-6, with no clear D. Trimming cost V 1 base and J 0 bases, with 7 bases left between them. CDR3 size: 16 residues. Germline CDR1 and CDR2: LNHDA and SQIVND (reference sequence). The CDR3 nucleotides are TGTGCCAGTAGTATAGGTACGAGCTCTGGGGCCAACGTCCTGACTTTC. Translated, it gives CASSIGTSSGANVLTF.

The V and J genes are TRBV5-1 and TRBJ1-4; weak D call: TRBD1 (5 bases). Trimming stripped 4 bases from V and 10 bases from J, with 17 bases between. This CDR3 region has 14 residues. Germline-derived CDR1 and CDR2 are SGHRS and YFSETQ. The chain's CDR3 is CASSLTAGEIKLFF. The CDR3 nucleotides read TGCGCCAGCAGCCTGACAGCGGGTGAGATAAAACTGTTTTTT.

This sequence joins TRBV15 and TRBJ2-1, with TRBD2 identical over 12 bases. CDR1 is LNHNV and CDR2 is YYDKDF in the germline V gene (reference sequence). V lost 6 bases, J lost 2 bases, and 5 bases stayed unmatched. The CDR3 is made up of 16 amino acids. The CDR3 loop is CATRNGLAGTYNEQFF. The CDR3 nucleotides are TGTGCCACCAGAAACGGACTAGCGGGGACCTACAATGAGCAGTTCTTC. The complete variable domain, with remaining parts taken from reference TRBV15 and TRBJ2-1, reads DAMVIQNPRYQVTQFGKPVTLSCSQTLNHNVMYWYQQKSSQAPKLLFHYYDKDFNNEADTPDNFQSRRPNTSFCFLDIRSPGLGDTAMYLCATRNGLAGTYNEQFFGPGTRLTVL.

J is TRBJ2-1 and V is TRBV19; 7 positions match TRBD1. J lost 4 bases, V lost 4 bases, and 4 bases had no gene match. The CDR3 is 14 amino acids. From germline, CDR1 is LNHDA and CDR2 SQIVND (reference sequence). The CDR3 here is CASSRDREYNEQFF. The CDR3 DNA reads TGTGCCAGTAGTAGAGACAGGGAGTACAATGAGCAGTTCTTC.

This clone was found a few times. This chain connects TRBV7-3 to TRBJ1-1, with D hard to call. The germline V and J ends were trimmed by 1 base and 1 base, with 7 bases remaining between them. CDR3 length: 14 amino acids. Germline assignment: CDR1 SGHTA and CDR2 FQGTGA. The CDR3 sequence: CASSLNPGNTEAFF. The CDR3 DNA reads TGTGCCAGCAGCTTAAATCCCGGGAACACTGAAGCTTTCTTT.

The chain employs TRBV5-4 and TRBJ1-6; D may be TRBD1 (5 bases). V was cut by 0 bases and J by 8 bases, with 9 bases left in between. The CDR3 is 14 amino acids. Germline assignment: CDR1 SGHNT and CDR2 YYREEE (reference sequence). The CDR3 DNA sequence: TGTGCCAGCAGCTTGGGAGGGGCGTATTCACCCCTCCACTTT. Translated: CASSLGGAYSPLHF.

This chain uses TRBV30 with TRBJ1-6; possibly TRBD1 for D (5 bases). Germline V gene lookup returns CDR1 GTSNPN and CDR2 SVGIG (reference sequence). The CDR3 has 13 residues. With 1 base removed from V and 8 bases from J, the gap between germline ends came to 9 bases. The CDR3, as DNA: TGTGCCTGGAGTGGAGGGACCGATTCACCCCTCCACTTT. Protein sequence: CAWSGGTDSPLHF.